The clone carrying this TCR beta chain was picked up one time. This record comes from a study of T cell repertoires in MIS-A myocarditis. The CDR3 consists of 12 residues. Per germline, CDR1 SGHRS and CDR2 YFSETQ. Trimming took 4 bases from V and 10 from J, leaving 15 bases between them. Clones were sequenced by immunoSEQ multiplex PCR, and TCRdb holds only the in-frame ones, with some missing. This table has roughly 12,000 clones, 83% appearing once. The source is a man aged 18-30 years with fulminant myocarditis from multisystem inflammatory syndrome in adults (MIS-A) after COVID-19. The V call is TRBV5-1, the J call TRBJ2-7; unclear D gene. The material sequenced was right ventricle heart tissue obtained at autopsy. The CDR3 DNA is TGCGCCAGCAGCCCGGATAATATCAACCAGTACTTC. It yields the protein CASSPDNINQYF.